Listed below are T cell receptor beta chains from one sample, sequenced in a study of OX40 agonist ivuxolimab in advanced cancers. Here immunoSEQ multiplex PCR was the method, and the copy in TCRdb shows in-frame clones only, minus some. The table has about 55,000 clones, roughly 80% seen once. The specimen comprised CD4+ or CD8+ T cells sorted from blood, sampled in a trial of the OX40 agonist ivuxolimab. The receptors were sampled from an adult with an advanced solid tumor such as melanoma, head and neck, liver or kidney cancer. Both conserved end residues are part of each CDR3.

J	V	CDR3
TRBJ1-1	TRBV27	CASRKDRGLGNTEAFF
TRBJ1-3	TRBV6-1	CASSSQHPSGNTIYF
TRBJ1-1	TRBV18	CASSPHPRTEAFF
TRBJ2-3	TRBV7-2	CASSLRQGTDTQYF
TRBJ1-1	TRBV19	CASSIVGGEAFF
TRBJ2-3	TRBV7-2	CASSIGLAGLGTDTQYF
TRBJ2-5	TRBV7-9	CASSFLRGQETQYF
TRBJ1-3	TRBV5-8	CASSQRGAVGSGNTIYF
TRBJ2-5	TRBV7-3	CASSWTGGETQYF
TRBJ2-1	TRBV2	CASNYKALNEQFF
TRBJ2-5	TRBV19	CASSDQIQETQYF
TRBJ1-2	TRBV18	CASSPGQGLGGYTF
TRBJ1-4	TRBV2	CASRDRGATNEKLFF
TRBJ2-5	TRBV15	CATSRAIASQETQYF
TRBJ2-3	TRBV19	CASSSRLAGAGDTQYF
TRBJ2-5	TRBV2	CASSEASGRAGETQYF
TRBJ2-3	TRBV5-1	CASSRELVAGSTDTQYF
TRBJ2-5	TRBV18	CASSVVLQETQYF
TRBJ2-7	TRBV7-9	CASSRDRFSYEQYF
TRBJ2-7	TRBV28	CASRSGSGYEQYF
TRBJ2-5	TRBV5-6	CASSLNRYQETQYF
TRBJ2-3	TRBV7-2	CASSSPPQGLIVDTQYF
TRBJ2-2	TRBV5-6	CASSPQTSGRATGELFF
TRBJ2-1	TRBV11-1	CASSLGLSSGSYQFF
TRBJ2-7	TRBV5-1	CASRGLAGGPGYEQYF